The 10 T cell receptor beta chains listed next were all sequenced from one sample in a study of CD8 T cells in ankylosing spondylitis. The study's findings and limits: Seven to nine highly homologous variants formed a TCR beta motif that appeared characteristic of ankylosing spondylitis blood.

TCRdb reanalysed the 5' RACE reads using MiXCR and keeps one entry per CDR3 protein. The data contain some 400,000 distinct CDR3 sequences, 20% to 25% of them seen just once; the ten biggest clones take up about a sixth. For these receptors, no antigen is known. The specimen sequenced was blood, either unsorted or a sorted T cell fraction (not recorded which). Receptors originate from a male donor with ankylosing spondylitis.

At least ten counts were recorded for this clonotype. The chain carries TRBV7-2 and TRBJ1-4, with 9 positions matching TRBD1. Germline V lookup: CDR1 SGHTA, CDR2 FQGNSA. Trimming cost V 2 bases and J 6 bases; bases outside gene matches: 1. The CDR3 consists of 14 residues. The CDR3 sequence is CASSLNRGHEKLFF. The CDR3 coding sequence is TGTGCCAGCAGCTTAAACAGGGGGCATGAAAAACTGTTTTTT.

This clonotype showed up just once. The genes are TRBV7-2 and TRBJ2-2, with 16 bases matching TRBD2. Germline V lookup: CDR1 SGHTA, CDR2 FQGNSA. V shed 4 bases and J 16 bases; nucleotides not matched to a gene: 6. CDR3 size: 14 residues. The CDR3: CASSSGTSGRAPFF. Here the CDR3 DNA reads TGTGCCAGCAGCTCCGGGACTAGCGGGAGGGCACCGTTTTTT.

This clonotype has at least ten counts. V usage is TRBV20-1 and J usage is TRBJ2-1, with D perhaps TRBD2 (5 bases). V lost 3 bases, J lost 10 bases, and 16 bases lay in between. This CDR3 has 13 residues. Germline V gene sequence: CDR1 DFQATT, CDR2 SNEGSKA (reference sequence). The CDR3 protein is CSASPSGDGEQFF. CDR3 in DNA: TGCAGTGCTAGCCCCTCCGGGGATGGCGAGCAGTTCTTC.

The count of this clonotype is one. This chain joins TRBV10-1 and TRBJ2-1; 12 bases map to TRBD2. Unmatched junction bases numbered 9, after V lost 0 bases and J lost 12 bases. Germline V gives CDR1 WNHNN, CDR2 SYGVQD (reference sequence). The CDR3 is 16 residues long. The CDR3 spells CASSESSLAGGKGQFF. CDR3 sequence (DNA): TGCGCCAGCAGTGAGTCGAGCCTAGCGGGAGGGAAGGGGCAGTTCTTC.

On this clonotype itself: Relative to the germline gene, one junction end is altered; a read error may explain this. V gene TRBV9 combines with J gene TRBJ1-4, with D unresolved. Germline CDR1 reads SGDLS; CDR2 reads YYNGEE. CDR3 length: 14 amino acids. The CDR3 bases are TGTGCCAGCAGCCCGCCAGGACCTAAAGAAAAACTGTTTTTT. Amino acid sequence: CASSPPGPKEKLFF.

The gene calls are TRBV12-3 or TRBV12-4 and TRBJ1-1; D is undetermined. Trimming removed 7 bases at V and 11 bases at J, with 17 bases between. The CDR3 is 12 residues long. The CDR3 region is CASTKRRIEAFF. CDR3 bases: TGTGCCAGCACTAAGAGAAGGATAGAGGCTTTCTTT.

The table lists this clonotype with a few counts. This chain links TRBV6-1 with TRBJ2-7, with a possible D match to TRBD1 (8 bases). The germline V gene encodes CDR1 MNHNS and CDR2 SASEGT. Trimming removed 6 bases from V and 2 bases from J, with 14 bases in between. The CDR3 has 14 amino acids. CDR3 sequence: CASSHRGGPYEQYF. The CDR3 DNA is TGTGCCAGCAGCCACAGGGGGGGTCCCTACGAGCAGTACTTC.

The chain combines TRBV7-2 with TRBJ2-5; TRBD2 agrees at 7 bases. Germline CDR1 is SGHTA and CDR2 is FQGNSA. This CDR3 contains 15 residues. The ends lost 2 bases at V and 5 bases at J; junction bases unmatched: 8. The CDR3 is CASSLSGTRGETQYF. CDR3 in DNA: TGTGCCAGCAGCTTAAGCGGGACCCGGGGGGAGACCCAGTACTTC.

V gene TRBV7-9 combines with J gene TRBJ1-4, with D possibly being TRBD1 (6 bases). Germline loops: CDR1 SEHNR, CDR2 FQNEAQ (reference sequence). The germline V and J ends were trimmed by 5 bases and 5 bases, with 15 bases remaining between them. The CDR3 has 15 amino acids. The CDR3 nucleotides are TGTGCCAGCAGCGAGAACAGGGTAATAAATGAAAAACTGTTTTTT. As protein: CASSENRVINEKLFF.

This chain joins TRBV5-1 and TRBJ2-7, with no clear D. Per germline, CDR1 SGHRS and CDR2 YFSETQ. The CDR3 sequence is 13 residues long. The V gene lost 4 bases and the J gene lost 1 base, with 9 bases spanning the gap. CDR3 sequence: CASSTTQSYEQYF. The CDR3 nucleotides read TGCGCCAGCAGCACGACACAGTCCTACGAGCAGTACTTC.